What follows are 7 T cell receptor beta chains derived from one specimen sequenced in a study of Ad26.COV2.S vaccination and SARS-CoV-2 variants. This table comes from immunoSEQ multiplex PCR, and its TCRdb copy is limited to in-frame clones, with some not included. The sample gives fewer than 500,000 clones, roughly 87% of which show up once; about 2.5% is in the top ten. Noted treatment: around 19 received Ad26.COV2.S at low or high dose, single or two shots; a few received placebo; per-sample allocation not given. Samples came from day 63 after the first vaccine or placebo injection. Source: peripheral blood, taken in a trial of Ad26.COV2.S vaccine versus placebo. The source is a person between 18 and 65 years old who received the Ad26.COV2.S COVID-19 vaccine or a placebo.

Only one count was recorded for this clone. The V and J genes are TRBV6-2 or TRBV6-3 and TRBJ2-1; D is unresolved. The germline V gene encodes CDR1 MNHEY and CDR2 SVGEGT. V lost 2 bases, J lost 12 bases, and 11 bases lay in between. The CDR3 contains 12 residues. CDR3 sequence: CASSYPALGQFF. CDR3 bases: TGTGCCAGCAGTTACCCCGCTCTCGGGCAGTTCTTC.

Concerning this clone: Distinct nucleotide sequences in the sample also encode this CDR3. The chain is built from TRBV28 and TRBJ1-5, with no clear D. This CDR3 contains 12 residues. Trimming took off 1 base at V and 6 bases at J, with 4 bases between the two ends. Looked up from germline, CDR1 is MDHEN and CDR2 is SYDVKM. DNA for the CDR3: TGTGCCAGCAGTTTATCAGGTCAGCCCCAGCATTTT. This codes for CASSLSGQPQHF.

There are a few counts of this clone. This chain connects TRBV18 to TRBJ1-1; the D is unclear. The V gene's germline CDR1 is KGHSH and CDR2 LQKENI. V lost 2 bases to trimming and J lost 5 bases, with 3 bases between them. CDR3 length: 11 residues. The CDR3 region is CASSPETEAFF. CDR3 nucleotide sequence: TGTGCCAGCTCACCAGAAACTGAAGCTTTCTTT.

This CDR3 is CASSVLGQLGEKLFF. Here the CDR3 DNA reads TGTGCCAGCAGCGTACTGGGACAGTTAGGGGAAAAACTGTTTTTT. The V call is TRBV9, the J call TRBJ1-4; TRBD1 agrees at 7 bases. After removal of 1 base from V and 8 bases from J, the junction contained 8 bases not matched to a gene. Germline V CDR1 and CDR2: SGDLS, YYNGEE. The CDR3 totals 15 residues.

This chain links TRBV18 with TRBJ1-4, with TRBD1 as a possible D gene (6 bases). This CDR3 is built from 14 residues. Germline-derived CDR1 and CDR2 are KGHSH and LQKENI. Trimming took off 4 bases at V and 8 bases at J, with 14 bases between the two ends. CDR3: CASSLGLDSEKLFF. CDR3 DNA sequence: TGTGCCAGCTCACTGGGTCTGGACAGCGAAAAACTGTTTTTT. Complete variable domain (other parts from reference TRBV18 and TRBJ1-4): NAGVMQNPRHLVRRRGQEARLRCSPMKGHSHVYWYRQLPEEGLKFMVYLQKENIIDESGMPKERFSAEFPKEGPSILRIQQVVRGDSAAYFCASSLGLDSEKLFFGSGTQLSVL.

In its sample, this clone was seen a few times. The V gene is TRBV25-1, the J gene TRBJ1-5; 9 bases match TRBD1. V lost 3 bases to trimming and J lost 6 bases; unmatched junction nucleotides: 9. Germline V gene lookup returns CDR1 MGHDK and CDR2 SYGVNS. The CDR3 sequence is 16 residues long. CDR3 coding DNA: TGTGCCAGCAGTGATGCGACAGGGGGTATTTTTCAGCCCCAGCATTTT. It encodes CASSDATGGIFQPQHF.

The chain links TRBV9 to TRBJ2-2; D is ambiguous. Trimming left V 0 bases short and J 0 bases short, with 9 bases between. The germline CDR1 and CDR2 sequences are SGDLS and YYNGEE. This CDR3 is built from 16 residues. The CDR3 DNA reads TGTGCCAGCAGCGTAGGACCGTTCGCGAACACCGGGGAGCTGTTTTTT. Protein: CASSVGPFANTGELFF.